This T cell receptor beta chain is drawn from a study of CD8 T cells in Susac syndrome. The germline CDR1 and CDR2 sequences are MDHEN and SYDVKM. The J segment lost 6 bases and the V segment lost 4 bases, leaving 9 bases of the junction unmatched. The CDR3 is 15 residues long. An input of roughly 0.5 to 1 ug of RNA was subjected to reverse transcription using random hexamers. TCRdb re-derived calls from the immunoSEQ multiplex PCR reads in MiXCR, one entry per CDR3 protein. The repertoire consists of 150,000 or so distinct CDR3 sequences, with 95% occurring once and the leading ten covering 0.13% to 0.15%.

Sample: CD4+ T cells from PBMCs. The J gene is TRBJ1-2, the V gene TRBV28, with TRBD1 matching 9 bases. The sequence was obtained from a human donor with Susac syndrome. CDR3 sequence (DNA): TGTGCCAGCAGTTCCCTGACAGGGGGGCTTGATGGCTACACCTTC. It codes for CASSSLTGGLDGYTF.